This TCR beta chain is from a study of OX40 agonist ivuxolimab in advanced cancers. Overall study context: Two cutaneous melanoma patients and one hepatocellular carcinoma patient, three in all, had partial responses.

The CDR3 has 15 amino acids. Germline CDR1 reads MNHEY; CDR2 reads SVGAGI. After removal of 5 bases from V and 1 base from J, the junction contained 7 bases not matched to a gene. Samples of blood were obtained at baseline, on cycle 4 day 1, and on cycle 7 day 1. Study-level results: CD4+ and CD8+ blood T cells expanded clonally by week 6 at 0.1 to 3.0 mg/kg. Normalized T-cell clonal expansion was also low in a subset of nonresponders.

Comment on this clone: Its target is not known.

Assay used: immunoSEQ multiplex PCR; TCRdb lists only in-frame clones, some missing. In the table there are about 91,000 clones, roughly 84% of which are singletons. The clonotype was recovered from an adult with an advanced solid tumor such as melanoma, head and neck, liver or kidney cancer. Sequenced material: CD4+ or CD8+ T cells sorted from blood, taken in a trial of the OX40 agonist ivuxolimab. The chain combines TRBV6-5 with TRBJ2-7, with 8 positions matching TRBD2. CDR3 DNA: TGTGCCAGCAGTCTCGTCGGCGGGGGGTCCTACGAGCAGTACTTC. Amino acids: CASSLVGGGSYEQYF.